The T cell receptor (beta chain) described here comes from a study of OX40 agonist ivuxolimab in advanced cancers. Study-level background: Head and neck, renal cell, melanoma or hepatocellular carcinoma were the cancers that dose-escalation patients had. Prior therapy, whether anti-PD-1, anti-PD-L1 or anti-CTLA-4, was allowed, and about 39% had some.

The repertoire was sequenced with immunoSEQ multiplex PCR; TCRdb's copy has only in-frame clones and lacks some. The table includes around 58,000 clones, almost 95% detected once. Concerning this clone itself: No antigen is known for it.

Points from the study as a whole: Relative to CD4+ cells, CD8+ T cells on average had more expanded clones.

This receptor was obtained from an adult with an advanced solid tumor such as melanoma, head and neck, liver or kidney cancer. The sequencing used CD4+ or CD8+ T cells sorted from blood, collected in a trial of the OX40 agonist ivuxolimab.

The CDR3 reads CSVTGVDYGYTF. CDR3 coding DNA: TGCAGCGTCACGGGAGTCGACTATGGCTACACCTTC. This sequence joins TRBV29-1 and TRBJ1-2; D is undetermined. The CDR3 is 12 residues long. CDR1 SQVTM and CDR2 ANQGSEA come from the germline V gene. Deletions cut 6 bases from V and 3 bases from J, with 11 bases between.